One sample yielded the 24 T cell receptor beta chains listed below, sequenced in a study of blood T cell repertoires in COVID-19. Profiling relied on immunoSEQ multiplex PCR, and the TCRdb table lists in-frame clones only, not all of them. Of 650,000 to 800,000 clones listed, 85% to 90% are singletons. Material: peripheral blood. All receptors derive from a woman younger than 35 with acute or convalescent COVID-19.

The chain carries TRBV4-1 and TRBJ1-1; D not resolved. In germline, CDR1 is MGHRA, CDR2 YSYEKL. The ends were cut back, 1 base at V and 3 bases at J, with 15 bases in the middle. CDR3 size: 16 residues. CDR3 in amino acids: CASSQGGLGRDTEAFF. CDR3 sequence (DNA): TGCGCCAGCAGCCAAGGTGGGTTAGGGAGGGACACTGAAGCTTTCTTT.

The rearrangement links TRBV4-2 to TRBJ2-6; 7 nucleotides align to TRBD1. V shed 4 bases and J 3 bases; nucleotides not matched to a gene: 12. The CDR3 totals 18 residues. The germline V gene encodes CDR1 LGHNA and CDR2 YNFKEQ. The CDR3 loop is CASSPNRQGVSGANVLTF. The CDR3 nucleotides read TGTGCCAGCAGCCCCAACCGACAGGGTGTCAGTGGGGCCAACGTCCTGACTTTC.

The rearrangement uses TRBV29-1 and TRBJ2-3; TRBD2 is a possible D gene (6 bases). CDR3 size: 13 residues. Trimming cost V 7 bases and J 5 bases, with 16 bases left between them. CDR1 and CDR2 (germline): SQVTM, ANQGSEA. The CDR3 nucleotides are TGCAGCGCCATCGGGGGTTCGGTAGATACGCAGTATTTT. This codes for CSAIGGSVDTQYF.

This sequence joins TRBV4-1 and TRBJ1-6; D unclear. The V end lost 0 bases, the J end lost 1 base, and 13 bases lay between the germline ends. The CDR3 contains 18 residues. Germline assignment: CDR1 MGHRA and CDR2 YSYEKL. The CDR3 here is CASSQDHPQVSYNSPLHF. DNA of the CDR3: TGCGCCAGCAGCCAAGACCACCCCCAGGTTTCCTATAATTCACCCCTCCACTTT.

A single count supports this clone. The chain joins TRBV5-1 to TRBJ1-1; 7 bases align to TRBD1. This CDR3 has 16 residues. Germline trimming cut 4 bases from V and 0 bases from J; bases unmatched to any gene: 9. From germline, CDR1 is SGHRS and CDR2 YFSETQ. This CDR3 reads CASSRGTGALNTEAFF. CDR3 DNA sequence: TGCGCCAGCAGCCGGGGAACAGGGGCCCTGAACACTGAAGCTTTCTTT.

This rearrangement joins TRBV3-1 (or the pseudogene TRBV3-2) to TRBJ2-1; D is undetermined. V was trimmed by 4 bases and J by 8 bases, leaving 18 bases between them. Per the germline V gene, CDR1 is LGHDT and CDR2 is YNNKEL (reference sequence). The CDR3 spans 15 residues. CDR3 residues: CASSLSLLKAHEQFF. DNA for the CDR3: TGTGCCAGCAGCCTTTCCCTCCTTAAAGCTCATGAGCAGTTCTTC.

The genes are TRBV6-4 and TRBJ1-5; 12 bases match TRBD1. The germline gives CDR1 MRHNA, CDR2 SNTAGT. After removal of 7 bases from V and 6 bases from J, the junction contained 10 bases not matched to a gene. This CDR3 is 16 amino acids long. For the CDR3, the DNA is TGTGCCAGCAACCGATCCGGGACAGGGGGCGGTCAGCCCCAGCATTTT. This encodes CASNRSGTGGGQPQHF.

The V call is TRBV2, the J call TRBJ1-2; TRBD1 aligns across 8 bases. Germline CDR1 and CDR2: SNHLY and FYNNEI. With 8 bases clipped from V and 10 bases from J, the junction kept 3 bases outside the gene matches. CDR3 length: 10 residues. The CDR3 is CASRQGTYTF. CDR3 DNA: TGTGCCAGCCGACAGGGGACCTACACCTTC.

The count of this clone is one. The chain combines TRBV21-1 with TRBJ2-7; the table's D call of TRBD1 was not tested on the DNA. TRBV21-1 corresponds to a pseudogene. The CDR3 runs 15 residues. CDR3 sequence (DNA): TGTGCCAGCAGCAAAGCCAACAGGATAACCTACGAGCAGTACTTC. It specifies CASSKANRITYEQYF.

The V and J genes are TRBV11-1 and TRBJ1-3; TRBD1 might be the D (6 bases). Looked up from germline, CDR1 is SGHAT and CDR2 is FQDESV (reference sequence). The CDR3 covers 15 residues. V was shortened by 5 bases and J by 0 bases, with 11 bases between the two germline ends. The CDR3 spells CASSRTENSGNTIYF. The CDR3, as DNA: TGTGCCAGCAGCAGGACAGAAAACTCTGGAAACACCATATATTTT.

The chain couples TRBV9 to TRBJ1-5; 8 bases match TRBD1. The CDR3 is 15 amino acids. J was trimmed by 1 base and V by 3 bases; bases with no gene match: 3. The germline gives CDR1 SGDLS, CDR2 YYNGEE. The CDR3 here is CASSAGQGSNQPQHF. CDR3 in DNA: TGTGCCAGCAGCGCAGGACAGGGAAGCAATCAGCCCCAGCATTTT. The full variable domain, completed using reference TRBV9 and TRBJ1-5, is DSGVTQTPKHLITATGQRVTLRCSPRSGDLSVYWYQQSLDQGLQFLIQYYNGEERAKGNILERFSAQQFPDLHSELNLSSLELGDSALYFCASSAGQGSNQPQHFGDGTRLSIL.

V gene TRBV15 combines with J gene TRBJ2-7; 7 nucleotides align to TRBD1. Losses at the gene ends were 2 bases for V and 2 bases for J; bases not matched to a gene: 3. Germline CDR1 LNHNV, CDR2 YYDKDF (reference sequence). The CDR3 length is 14 residues. The CDR3 region is CATSRSDRAYEQYF. CDR3 in DNA: TGTGCCACCAGCAGATCCGACAGGGCCTACGAGCAGTACTTC. Together with reference TRBV15 and TRBJ2-7, the CDR3 gives the full variable domain: DAMVIQNPRYQVTQFGKPVTLSCSQTLNHNVMYWYQQKSSQAPKLLFHYYDKDFNNEADTPDNFQSRRPNTSFCFLDIRSPGLGDTAMYLCATSRSDRAYEQYFGPGTRLTVT.

In its sample, this clone was seen once. This sequence joins TRBV12-3 or TRBV12-4 and TRBJ2-7; 8 bases agree with TRBD1. J was trimmed by 3 bases and V by 4 bases; bases with no gene match: 2. The CDR3 extends over 13 amino acids. CDR3 region: CASSYTGGYEQYF. CDR3 in DNA: TGTGCCAGCAGTTACACAGGGGGCTACGAGCAGTACTTC.

The chain combines TRBV3-1 (or the pseudogene TRBV3-2) with TRBJ1-4; tentatively, D is TRBD1 (5 bases). This CDR3 comprises 17 residues. CDR1 and CDR2 (germline): LGHDT, YNNKEL (reference sequence). V lost 2 bases and J 6 bases, leaving 19 bases between the germline ends. The CDR3 sequence is CASSQYGGKGPDEKLFF. In DNA form, the CDR3 reads TGTGCCAGCAGCCAATACGGGGGTAAGGGGCCGGATGAAAAACTGTTTTTT.

This rearrangement joins TRBV11-2 to TRBJ2-2; the match to TRBD2 covers 11 bases. Germline V gene data show CDR1 as SGHAT and CDR2 as FQNNGV. The CDR3 has 17 amino acids. J lost 2 bases, V lost 3 bases, and 5 bases had no gene match. The CDR3 nucleotides read TGTGCCAGCAGCTTTCCGGGACTAGCGGCCAACACCGGGGAGCTGTTTTTT. Translated, it gives CASSFPGLAANTGELFF. Full variable domain (missing parts from reference TRBV11-2 and TRBJ2-2): EAGVAQSPRYKIIEKRQSVAFWCNPISGHATLYWYQQILGQGPKLLIQFQNNGVVDDSQLPKDRFSAERLKGVDSTLKIQPAKLEDSAVYLCASSFPGLAANTGELFFGEGSRLTVL.

V usage is TRBV7-9 and J usage is TRBJ1-1; D is unresolved. Trimming left V 5 bases short and J 7 bases short, with 14 bases between. Germline V gene lookup returns CDR1 SEHNR and CDR2 FQNEAQ (reference sequence). This CDR3 has 13 residues. This CDR3 is CASSAAGADEAFF. Here the CDR3 DNA reads TGTGCCAGCAGCGCCGCAGGTGCCGATGAAGCTTTCTTT.

The V gene is TRBV6-6, the J gene TRBJ2-1; D is perhaps TRBD2 (5 bases). V was pared by 5 bases and J by 9 bases, with 14 bases between. Germline CDR1 is MNHNY and CDR2 is SVGAGI (reference sequence). The CDR3 has 13 residues. CDR3: CASSKLEGREQFF. The DNA of the CDR3 is TGTGCCAGCAGTAAACTAGAGGGTCGTGAGCAGTTCTTC.

This clone was recorded only once. The V call is TRBV28, the J call TRBJ2-2, with 9 bases aligning to TRBD1. In germline, CDR1 is MDHEN, CDR2 SYDVKM. This CDR3 has 14 residues. V was pared by 11 bases and J by 4 bases, with 8 bases of the junction left unmatched. DNA for the CDR3: TGTGCCGGGCGGGGACAGGGACCCACCGGGGAGCTGTTTTTT. Residues: CAGRGQGPTGELFF. The full variable domain, with the rest looked up from reference TRBV28 and TRBJ2-2, is DVKVTQSSRYLVKRTGEKVFLECVQDMDHENMFWYRQDPGLGLRLIYFSYDVKMKEKGDIPEGYSVSREKKERFSLILESASTNQTSMYLCAGRGQGPTGELFFGEGSRLTVL.

This chain joins TRBV6-5 and TRBJ2-1; 7 bases align to TRBD2. The CDR3 consists of 15 residues. J lost 3 bases, V lost 8 bases, and 10 bases had no gene match. Per germline, CDR1 MNHEY and CDR2 SVGAGI. CDR3 DNA sequence: TGTGCCAGCCGGGGATATGGCGGGGGCTACAATGAGCAGTTCTTC. Its protein product is CASRGYGGGYNEQFF.

V and J are TRBV25-1 and TRBJ1-5; weak D call: TRBD1 (6 bases). This CDR3 contains 14 residues. V was trimmed by 5 bases and J by 7 bases, leaving 15 bases between them. Per germline, CDR1 MGHDK and CDR2 SYGVNS. CDR3 DNA: TGTGCCAGCAGTCTCAGGGGAAAGGAGCAGCCCCAGCATTTT. Protein sequence: CASSLRGKEQPQHF.

This chain links TRBV24-1 with TRBJ1-2, with 9 nucleotides matching TRBD1. Trimming cost V 6 bases and J 6 bases; bases outside gene matches: 10. The CDR3 has 15 amino acids. CDR1 is KGHDR and CDR2 is SFDVKD in the germline V gene. As DNA, the CDR3 is TGTGCCACCAGTCTGGGACAGGGTTTTGTCGATGGCTACACCTTC. Translated: CATSLGQGFVDGYTF.

The chain combines TRBV14 with TRBJ1-2; D unresolved. The CDR3 totals 12 residues. V was pared by 6 bases and J by 4 bases, with 9 bases between. The germline V gene has CDR1 SGHDN and CDR2 FVKESK. The CDR3 here is CASSYRSYGYTF. The CDR3 DNA reads as TGTGCCAGCAGTTACAGAAGCTATGGCTACACCTTC.

This chain connects TRBV6-2 or TRBV6-3 to TRBJ2-1; 14 nucleotides line up with TRBD2. Germline CDR1 is MNHEY and CDR2 is SVGEGT. The CDR3 has 20 residues. The ends lost 2 bases at V and 0 bases at J; junction bases unmatched: 9. Here the CDR3 reads CASSYPGLAGGPSSYNEQFF. The CDR3 DNA sequence: TGTGCCAGCAGTTACCCTGGACTAGCGGGGGGTCCTAGCTCCTACAATGAGCAGTTCTTC.

The rearrangement joins TRBV5-4 to TRBJ1-6, with TRBD1 identical over 7 bases. CDR1 is SGHNT and CDR2 is YYREEE in the germline V gene (reference sequence). V dropped 0 bases and J dropped 10; count of bases not matched to a gene: 7. There are 15 residues in the CDR3. CDR3 sequence reads: CASSLEQGSRSPLHF. The CDR3 nucleotides read TGTGCCAGCAGCTTGGAACAGGGGAGCAGATCACCCCTCCACTTT.